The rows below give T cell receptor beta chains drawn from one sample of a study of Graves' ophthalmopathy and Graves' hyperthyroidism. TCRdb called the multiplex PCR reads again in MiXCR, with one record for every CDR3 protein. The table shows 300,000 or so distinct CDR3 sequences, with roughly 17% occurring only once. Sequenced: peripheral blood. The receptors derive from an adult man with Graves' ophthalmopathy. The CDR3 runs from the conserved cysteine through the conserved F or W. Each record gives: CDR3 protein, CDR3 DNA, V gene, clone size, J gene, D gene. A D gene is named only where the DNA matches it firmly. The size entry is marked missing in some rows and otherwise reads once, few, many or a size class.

CDR3: CASSEMASGSGQETQYF
DNA: TGTGCCAGCAGTGAAATGGCTAGCGGGAGCGGACAAGAGACCCAGTACTTC
V: TRBV2
size: many
J: TRBJ2-5
D: TRBD2

CDR3: CASSYRGTLTTRETQYF
DNA: TGTGCCAGCAGTTACCGCGGGACTCTTACTACCCGGGAGACCCAGTACTTC
V: TRBV6-5
size: many
J: TRBJ2-5
D: -

CDR3: CASSPRLAGQQETQYF
DNA: TGTGCCAGCAGCCCGAGACTAGCGGGACAACAAGAGACCCAGTACTTC
V: TRBV7-9
size: many
J: TRBJ2-5
D: TRBD2

CDR3: CASSPTGQRTNTEAFF
DNA: TGTGCCAGCAGTCCCACGGGACAAAGAACGAACACTGAAGCTTTCTTT
V: TRBV27
size: many
J: TRBJ1-1
D: -

CDR3: CASSIVRNTGELFF
DNA: TGTGCCAGCAGCATAGTCCGGAACACCGGGGAGCTGTTTTTT
V: TRBV11-1
size: many
J: TRBJ2-2
D: -

CDR3: CASSRSAVRETQYF
DNA: TGTGCCAGCAGTCGCTCGGCAGTTCGGGAGACCCAGTACTTC
V: TRBV7-2
size: many
J: TRBJ2-5
D: -

CDR3: CASSSQGALGETQYF
DNA: TGTGCCAGCAGCTCCCAGGGGGCATTGGGTGAGACCCAGTACTTC
V: TRBV7-2
size: many
J: TRBJ2-5
D: TRBD1

CDR3: CASSPMGGRVRLDEQYF
DNA: TGTGCCAGCAGCCCCATGGGCGGCAGGGTCAGGTTGGACGAGCAGTACTTC
V: TRBV11-2
size: many
J: TRBJ2-7
D: -

CDR3: CASSAGSQSTEAFF
DNA: TGTGCCAGTAGCGCGGGCAGCCAGTCTACTGAAGCTTTCTTT
V: TRBV19
size: many
J: TRBJ1-1
D: -

CDR3: CASSTRRGSFGNTIYF
DNA: TGTGCCAGCAGTACCCGCCGGGGCTCGTTCGGAAACACCATATATTTT
V: TRBV6-5
size: many
J: TRBJ1-3
D: -

CDR3: CSVEGTGAEETQYF
DNA: TGCAGCGTTGAGGGGACAGGGGCGGAAGAGACCCAGTACTTC
V: TRBV29-1
size: few
J: TRBJ2-5
D: TRBD1

CDR3: CASSISLGANTEAFF
DNA: TGTGCCAGTAGTATTAGTCTGGGGGCGAACACTGAAGCTTTCTTT
V: TRBV19
size: many
J: TRBJ1-1
D: -

CDR3: CSGGGAPSANEQFF
DNA: TGCAGTGGGGGGGGGGCCCCCTCCGCCAATGAGCAGTTCTTC
V: TRBV20-1
size: many
J: TRBJ2-1
D: -

CDR3: CSVESSGVYEQYF
DNA: TGCAGCGTTGAATCTAGCGGAGTGTACGAGCAGTACTTC
V: TRBV29-1
size: -
J: TRBJ2-7
D: TRBD2

CDR3: CAWSVTETQYF
DNA: TGTGCCTGGAGTGTAACAGAGACCCAGTACTTC
V: TRBV30
size: many
J: TRBJ2-5
D: -

CDR3: CASSQVGRGNSPLHF
DNA: TGTGCCAGCAGCCAAGTGGGGAGAGGGAATTCACCCCTCCACTTT
V: TRBV27
size: many
J: TRBJ1-6
D: -

CDR3: CASSLNQRVGYTF
DNA: TGTGCCAGCAGCTTAAACCAAAGGGTCGGCTACACCTTC
V: TRBV7-2
size: few
J: TRBJ1-2
D: -

CDR3: CASSESQGGTQYF
DNA: TGTGCCAGCAGTGAATCACAGGGTGGGACCCAGTACTTC
V: TRBV6-1
size: -
J: TRBJ2-5
D: -

CDR3: CASSRRQGLDEQYF
DNA: TGTGCCAGCAGTAGAAGACAGGGCCTTGATGAGCAGTACTTC
V: TRBV6-1
size: few
J: TRBJ2-7
D: TRBD1

CDR3: CSASLLAGGGSYEQYF
DNA: TGCAGTGCTAGTCTACTAGCGGGAGGAGGCTCCTACGAGCAGTACTTC
V: TRBV20-1
size: many
J: TRBJ2-7
D: TRBD2

CDR3: CASSLTSGVFYEQYF
DNA: TGTGCCAGCAGTCTTACTAGCGGGGTGTTCTACGAGCAGTACTTC
V: TRBV12-3/TRBV12-4
size: many
J: TRBJ2-7
D: TRBD2

CDR3: CASSPSQGIGYGYTF
DNA: TGTGCCAGCAGTCCATCCCAGGGTATTGGCTATGGCTACACCTTC
V: TRBV27
size: many
J: TRBJ1-2
D: -

CDR3: CAISEQGAKGAFF
DNA: TGTGCCATCAGCGAACAGGGGGCGAAGGGTGCTTTCTTT
V: TRBV10-3
size: -
J: TRBJ1-1
D: TRBD1

CDR3: CASTWLYGYTF
DNA: TGTGCCAGCACCTGGTTGTATGGCTACACCTTC
V: TRBV6-5
size: many
J: TRBJ1-2
D: -

CDR3: CAWSGSGNQPQHF
DNA: TGTGCCTGGAGTGGTTCAGGGAATCAGCCCCAGCATTTT
V: TRBV30
size: many
J: TRBJ1-5
D: -

CDR3: CASSMGRNSNQPQHF
DNA: TGTGCCAGTAGTATGGGGAGGAATAGCAATCAGCCCCAGCATTTT
V: TRBV19
size: many
J: TRBJ1-5
D: -

CDR3: CASSQDQGAEYGYTF
DNA: TGTGCCAGCAGCCAAGATCAGGGGGCCGAATATGGCTACACCTTC
V: TRBV14
size: -
J: TRBJ1-2
D: TRBD1

CDR3: CASSQDGRNTEAFF
DNA: TGCGCCAGCAGCCAAGACGGGAGGAACACTGAAGCTTTCTTT
V: TRBV4-1
size: many
J: TRBJ1-1
D: -

CDR3: CASSRSGKAGASPLHF
DNA: TGTGCCAGCAGCCGATCGGGGAAGGCAGGGGCCTCACCCCTCCACTTT
V: TRBV16
size: many
J: TRBJ1-6
D: -

CDR3: CASSLFARTGGNQPQHF
DNA: TGTGCCAGCAGCTTATTCGCCCGGACGGGTGGCAATCAGCCCCAGCATTTT
V: TRBV7-8
size: many
J: TRBJ1-5
D: -

CDR3: CASRRKDGPNYGYTF
DNA: TGTGCCAGTAGGCGAAAGGACGGGCCAAACTATGGCTACACCTTC
V: TRBV19
size: many
J: TRBJ1-2
D: -

CDR3: CSARDGGRDYEQYF
DNA: TGCAGTGCTAGGGACGGAGGGAGAGACTACGAGCAGTACTTC
V: TRBV20-1
size: many
J: TRBJ2-7
D: -

CDR3: CSARGSLNTEAFF
DNA: TGCAGTGCTAGGGGGTCCCTGAACACTGAAGCTTTCTTT
V: TRBV20-1
size: many
J: TRBJ1-1
D: -

CDR3: CASSYHESEAFF
DNA: TGTGCCAGCAGTTATCATGAGTCGGAAGCTTTCTTT
V: TRBV6-5
size: -
J: TRBJ1-1
D: -

CDR3: CASSSQPGQGDQPQHF
DNA: TGTGCCAGCAGTTCCCAACCGGGACAGGGAGATCAGCCCCAGCATTTT
V: TRBV6-5
size: many
J: TRBJ1-5
D: TRBD1

CDR3: CASSAYRGRDSYEQYF
DNA: TGTGCCAGCAGTGCCTACAGGGGAAGGGATTCCTACGAGCAGTACTTC
V: TRBV2
size: many
J: TRBJ2-7
D: TRBD1

CDR3: CASSLSGNYGYTF
DNA: TGTGCCAGCAGTTTATCAGGGAACTATGGCTACACCTTC
V: TRBV27
size: many
J: TRBJ1-2
D: -

CDR3: CASSLNRDRGQYEQYF
DNA: TGTGCCAGCAGTTTGAACCGGGACAGGGGGCAATACGAGCAGTACTTC
V: TRBV27
size: many
J: TRBJ2-7
D: TRBD1